Each of the 10 T cell receptor beta chains below was sequenced from the same sample in a study of T cell changes during pregnancy in multiple sclerosis. The table came from immunoSEQ multiplex PCR; TCRdb's copy has only in-frame clones and leaves some out. The data show about 60,000 clones, with 90% seen just once and around 2.1% held by the top ten. Sequencing used peripheral blood, obtained in the second trimester of pregnancy. The receptors come from a female donor in good health, enrolled as a control in a pregnancy study.

The V gene is TRBV7-9, the J gene TRBJ2-7; perhaps TRBD2 as D (5 bases). Germline values: CDR1 SEHNR, CDR2 FQNEAQ (reference sequence). V was shortened by 7 bases and J by 2 bases, with 24 bases between the two germline ends. This CDR3 comprises 17 residues. The CDR3 loop is CASTSKAPEGKPYEQYF. CDR3 sequence (DNA): TGTGCCAGCACCTCCAAGGCACCAGAGGGTAAACCCTACGAGCAGTACTTC.

V is TRBV4-1 and J is TRBJ1-1, with 9 bases lining up with TRBD1. This CDR3 is built from 18 residues. Germline V gene data show CDR1 as MGHRA and CDR2 as YSYEKL. Germline trimming cut 6 bases from V and 4 bases from J; bases unmatched to any gene: 18. DNA of the CDR3: TGCGCCAGCAGTCCGATCGTTCACCGGGACAGGGAGTCCACTGAAGCTTTCTTT. Its translation is CASSPIVHRDRESTEAFF.

This clone was observed a handful of times. The rearrangement uses TRBV4-1 and TRBJ2-7, with TRBD1 matching over 7 bases. The germline V gene has CDR1 MGHRA and CDR2 YSYEKL. Trimming removed 4 bases from V and 4 bases from J; junction bases left unmatched: 10. The CDR3 length is 15 residues. CDR3 sequence: CASSPAWGQQYEQYF. The CDR3, as DNA: TGCGCCAGCAGCCCAGCATGGGGACAGCAATACGAGCAGTACTTC.

The CDR3 sequence: CASSYLNRAEETQYF. For the CDR3, the DNA is TGTGCCAGCAGTTACTTAAACAGGGCCGAGGAGACCCAGTACTTC. The V call is TRBV6-6, the J call TRBJ2-5, with D perhaps TRBD1 (6 bases). The length of the CDR3 is 15 residues. V lost 1 base to trimming and J lost 5 bases, with 14 bases between them. Germline CDR1 MNHNY, CDR2 SVGAGI (reference sequence).

The gene calls are TRBV27 and TRBJ2-7; D remains unclear. Germline V gives CDR1 MNHEY, CDR2 SMNVEV (reference sequence). This CDR3 region has 11 residues. V was cut by 7 bases and J by 12 bases, with 16 bases left in between. The CDR3 spells CASISDSGLYF. The DNA for the CDR3 is TGTGCCAGCATTTCTGATTCCGGTCTGTACTTC.

This clone was recorded once. J is TRBJ1-3 and V is TRBV25-1; D perhaps matches TRBD1 (5 bases). Germline lookup yields CDR1 MGHDK and CDR2 SYGVNS. V was clipped by 1 base and J by 4 bases, with 11 bases between them. The CDR3 has 15 residues. For the CDR3, the DNA is TGTGCCAGCAGTGAATGGGGGGAACCCGGAAACACCATATATTTT. Protein product: CASSEWGEPGNTIYF.

The chain uses TRBV7-9 and TRBJ2-4, with 8 bases matching TRBD2. The germline V gene encodes CDR1 SEHNR and CDR2 FQNEAQ (reference sequence). J lost 6 bases, V lost 5 bases, and 9 bases had no gene match. The CDR3 has 15 amino acids. CDR3 protein: CASSHIKAGGNIQYF. DNA of the CDR3: TGTGCCAGCAGCCACATTAAGGCGGGGGGAAACATTCAGTACTTC.

The genes are TRBV28 and TRBJ2-5; no clear D gene. CDR1 and CDR2 (germline): MDHEN, SYDVKM. The V end lost 5 bases, the J end lost 0 bases, and 7 bases lay between the germline ends. The CDR3 is 13 amino acids. CDR3 in amino acids: CASSPPYQETQYF. CDR3 DNA sequence: TGTGCCAGCAGTCCCCCGTACCAAGAGACCCAGTACTTC. Based on the CDR3 plus reference TRBV28 and TRBJ2-5, the full variable domain is DVKVTQSSRYLVKRTGEKVFLECVQDMDHENMFWYRQDPGLGLRLIYFSYDVKMKEKGDIPEGYSVSREKKERFSLILESASTNQTSMYLCASSPPYQETQYFGPGTRLLVL.

This chain uses TRBV2 with TRBJ2-4; TRBD2 aligns across 9 bases. Germline trimming cut 6 bases from V and 6 bases from J; bases unmatched to any gene: 6. The CDR3 is 14 amino acids. Per the germline V gene, CDR1 is SNHLY and CDR2 is FYNNEI. CDR3 DNA sequence: TGTGCCAGCAGGGGGGCGGGAGGGGGAAACATTCAGTACTTC. Translation: CASRGAGGGNIQYF.

This sequence joins TRBV10-3 and TRBJ1-2; TRBD1 agrees at 8 bases. This CDR3 region has 17 residues. CDR1 and CDR2 from the germline V gene are ENHRY and SYGVKD. V lost 0 bases to trimming and J lost 6 bases; unmatched junction nucleotides: 12. The CDR3, as DNA: TGTGCCATCAGTGAGTCGTCTCAGGGGACAGGTGGAAATGGCTACACCTTC. Encoded protein: CAISESSQGTGGNGYTF.